The present T cell receptor beta chain was sequenced within a study of cytomegalovirus exposure and HLA in healthy donors. Study findings and constraints: Analysis was performed later, and it showed HLA-associated TCR beta chains to be more clonally expanded than equally common others. Overall, approximately 150 TCR beta chains were annotated as cytomegalovirus-associated. Trimming of TCR beta V- and J-genes showed a link, identified in a later analysis, to a missense DCLRE1C variant.

Amplification used 60 Vbeta primers and 13 Jbeta primers. Original analysis: Approximately 87 million unique TCR beta chains, roughly 12 million shared, were counted in a later analysis. Method: immunoSEQ multiplex PCR; TCRdb's copy keeps in-frame clones and lacks some. The V and J calls and the clone size are those of that table, but D and trimming were determined from the DNA. The sample records about 170,000 clones, approximately 81% being singletons. Germline V gives CDR1 MNHEY, CDR2 SMNVEV (reference sequence). The CDR3 has 16 residues. V was pared by 5 bases and J by 2 bases, with 9 bases of the junction left unmatched. This clone was counted a single time. The antigen remains unidentified.

The chain recombines TRBV27 with TRBJ1-5; 7 bases fit TRBD1. This clonotype was obtained from a male donor in good health and CMV-seronegative. Sequenced: PBMCs. The chain's CDR3 is CASSPSTGLGNQPQHF. The DNA for the CDR3 is TGTGCCAGCAGTCCCTCGACAGGGCTGGGCAATCAGCCCCAGCATTTT.